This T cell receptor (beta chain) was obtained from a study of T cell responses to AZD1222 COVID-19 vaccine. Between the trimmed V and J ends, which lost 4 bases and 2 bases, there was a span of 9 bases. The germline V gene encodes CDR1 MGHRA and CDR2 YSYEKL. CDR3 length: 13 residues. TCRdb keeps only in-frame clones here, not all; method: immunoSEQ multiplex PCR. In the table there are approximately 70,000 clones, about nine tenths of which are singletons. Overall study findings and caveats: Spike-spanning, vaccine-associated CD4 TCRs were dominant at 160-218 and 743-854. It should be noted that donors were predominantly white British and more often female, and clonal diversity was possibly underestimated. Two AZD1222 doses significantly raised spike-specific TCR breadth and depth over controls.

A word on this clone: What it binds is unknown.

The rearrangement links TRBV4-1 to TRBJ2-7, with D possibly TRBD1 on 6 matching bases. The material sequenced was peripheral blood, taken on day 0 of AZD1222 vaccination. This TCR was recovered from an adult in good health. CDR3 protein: CASSPTGTYEQYF. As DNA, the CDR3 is TGCGCCAGCAGCCCGACAGGAACCTACGAGCAGTACTTC.